The rows below give T cell receptor beta chains drawn from one sample of a study of blood T cell repertoires in COVID-19. The method was immunoSEQ multiplex PCR; TCRdb's version includes in-frame clones alone and lacks a portion of them. The sample yields 300,000 to 400,000 clones, over 75% seen once. Sequencing input: PBMCs or T cells enriched from blood (not recorded which). The receptors stem from a man aged 25 to 45 who had recovered from COVID-19. Both conserved end residues are part of each CDR3. A D gene is named only where the DNA matches it firmly. A clone size is listed for some rows: how often the clone was seen (once, few, many), or a class if it is expanded.

TGTGCCAGTAGAGGACTAGCGGGCACAGATACGCAGTATTTT,CASRGLAGTDTQYF,TRBD2,TRBV19,TRBJ2-3,-
TGTGCCAGCAGCCAGCGGGGGGGCCGGGAGACCCAGTACTTC,CASSQRGGRETQYF,TRBD2,TRBV3-1/TRBV3-2,TRBJ2-5,-
TGTGCCACCGGGGGCAGCACAGATACGCAGTATTTT,CATGGSTDTQYF,-,TRBV24-1,TRBJ2-3,once
TGTGCCAGCAGCCAGGCGGGGGGGATATTGAGGGAGACCCAGTACTTC,CASSQAGGILRETQYF,TRBD2,TRBV3-1/TRBV3-2,TRBJ2-5,-
TGTGCCTGGAGTGTGGCAGTGGCTGAAGCTTTCTTT,CAWSVAVAEAFF,-,TRBV30,TRBJ1-1,-
TGTGCCAGCAGTTTCCGGGATAACTATGGCTACACCTTC,CASSFRDNYGYTF,-,TRBV28,TRBJ1-2,-
TGTGCCAGCAGCTTAGGACGGGACAGCTATAGCAATCAGCCCCAGCATTTT,CASSLGRDSYSNQPQHF,TRBD1,TRBV7-9,TRBJ1-5,-
TGCAGTGCTAGTCGAACAACCCGGAGAGATGGCTACACCTTC,CSASRTTRRDGYTF,-,TRBV20-1,TRBJ1-2,-
TGCGCCAGCAGCCCAGGACAGGTTACCTACGAGCAGTACTTC,CASSPGQVTYEQYF,TRBD1,TRBV5-1,TRBJ2-7,-
TGTGCCAGCAGTGAAGGACTAGCGGGGAGAGATACGCAGTATTTT,CASSEGLAGRDTQYF,TRBD2,TRBV2,TRBJ2-3,-
TGTGCCAGCAGCAACGGACTAGCGGGTTTCCAAGAGACCCAGTACTTC,CASSNGLAGFQETQYF,TRBD2,TRBV9,TRBJ2-5,-
TGTGCCAGCAGCTTGGGGCTAGCGGTCCCGACGGAGACCCAGTACTTC,CASSLGLAVPTETQYF,TRBD2,TRBV5-4,TRBJ2-5,-
TGTGCCAGCAGTTCCCCTCCCGGGGAGGCAGATACGCAGTATTTT,CASSSPPGEADTQYF,-,TRBV27,TRBJ2-3,-
TGTGCCAGATCCGGGACATTCTATGGCTACACCTTC,CARSGTFYGYTF,-,TRBV6-4,TRBJ1-2,-
TGCGCCAGCAGCAACAGGGGAAATGATGAGCAGTTCTTC,CASSNRGNDEQFF,TRBD1,TRBV5-1,TRBJ2-1,many
TGTGCCAGCTCACCACCGGCCAGGGATGAGCAGTACTTC,CASSPPARDEQYF,-,TRBV18,TRBJ2-7,once